This T cell receptor beta chain was captured in a study of response to subunit inactivated influenza vaccine. TCRdb re-derived calls from the RT-PCR reads in MiXCR, one entry per CDR3 protein. The sample includes 290,000 or so distinct CDR3 sequences, around 20% of them seen just once. Worth noting for this clonotype: A junction end diverges from the germline sequence, so it may reflect a read error.

This CDR3 has 12 residues. The material was PBMCs from blood, obtained about 20 months after vaccination. This TCR derives from a man aged 50 to 75 who received an inactivated influenza vaccine. The chain couples TRBV12-3 or TRBV12-4 to TRBJ1-1, with unresolved D. CDR3: CASSLALRWALF. The CDR3, as DNA: TGTGCCAGCAGTTTAGCGCTCAGGTGGGCTTTATTT.